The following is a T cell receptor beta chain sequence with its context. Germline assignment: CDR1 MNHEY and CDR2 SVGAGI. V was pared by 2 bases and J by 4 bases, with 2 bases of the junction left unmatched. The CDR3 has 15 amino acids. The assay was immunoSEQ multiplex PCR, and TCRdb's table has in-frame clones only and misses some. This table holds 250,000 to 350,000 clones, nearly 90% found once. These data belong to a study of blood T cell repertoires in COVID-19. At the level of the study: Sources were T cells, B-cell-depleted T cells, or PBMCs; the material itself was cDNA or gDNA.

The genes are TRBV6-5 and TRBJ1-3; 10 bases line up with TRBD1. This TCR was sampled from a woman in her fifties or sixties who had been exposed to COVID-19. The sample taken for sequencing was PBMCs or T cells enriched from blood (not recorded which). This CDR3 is CASSYQGQGGNTIYF. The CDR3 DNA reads TGTGCCAGCAGTTACCAGGGACAGGGGGGAAACACCATATATTTT.